One sample yielded the 15 T cell receptor beta chains listed below, sequenced in a study of blood T cell repertoires in COVID-19. Clones were sequenced by immunoSEQ multiplex PCR, and TCRdb holds only the in-frame ones, with some missing. The sample holds over 200,000 clones; 86% are singletons and the top ten take roughly 15%. Specimen: PBMCs or T cells enriched from blood (not recorded which). Receptors were obtained from a young man who had recovered from COVID-19.

The chain recombines TRBV20-1 with TRBJ1-1; TRBD1 matches 8 bases. The J segment lost 4 bases and the V segment lost 3 bases, leaving 7 bases of the junction unmatched. CDR1 is DFQATT, CDR2 SNEGSKA, per germline (reference sequence). This CDR3 comprises 14 residues. The CDR3 sequence: CSASSTGESTEAFF. CDR3 nucleotide sequence: TGCAGTGCTAGTTCGACAGGGGAGAGCACTGAAGCTTTCTTT.

The chain employs TRBV9 and TRBJ2-3, with 14 bases lining up with TRBD2. The junction had 1 base not matched to a gene; V was cut back by 2 bases and J by 2 bases. Germline assignment: CDR1 SGDLS and CDR2 YYNGEE. This CDR3 region has 16 residues. CDR3 nucleotide sequence: TGTGCCAGCAGCGTGGGACTAGCGGGGGTCACAGATACGCAGTATTTT. Protein: CASSVGLAGVTDTQYF. Drawing the rest from reference TRBV9 and TRBJ2-3, the complete variable domain is DSGVTQTPKHLITATGQRVTLRCSPRSGDLSVYWYQQSLDQGLQFLIQYYNGEERAKGNILERFSAQQFPDLHSELNLSSLELGDSALYFCASSVGLAGVTDTQYFGPGTRLTVL.

The chain joins TRBV28 to TRBJ1-3; 8 nucleotides align to TRBD1. The CDR3 extends over 15 amino acids. The V gene end was trimmed by 2 bases and the J gene end by 9 bases; junction bases not matched to a gene: 9. Germline CDR1 is MDHEN and CDR2 is SYDVKM. Here the CDR3 DNA reads TGTGCCAGCAGTTTAGTAGGACAGGGCGAGGGCACCATATATTTT. Translating gives CASSLVGQGEGTIYF. Based on the CDR3 plus reference TRBV28 and TRBJ1-3, the full variable domain is DVKVTQSSRYLVKRTGEKVFLECVQDMDHENMFWYRQDPGLGLRLIYFSYDVKMKEKGDIPEGYSVSREKKERFSLILESASTNQTSMYLCASSLVGQGEGTIYFGEGSWLTVV.

The CDR3 loop reads CASSFTSGSYEQYF. CDR3 bases: TGTGCCAGCAGCTTTACTAGCGGATCCTACGAGCAGTACTTC. The chain links TRBV11-2 to TRBJ2-7, with 8 bases identical to TRBD2. The CDR3 runs to 14 residues. The J segment lost 1 base and the V segment lost 3 bases, leaving 2 bases of the junction unmatched. Germline loops: CDR1 SGHAT, CDR2 FQNNGV.

The chain couples TRBV28 to TRBJ2-1; TRBD2 matches at 7 bases. The germline gives CDR1 MDHEN, CDR2 SYDVKM. The CDR3 runs to 19 residues. Unmatched junction bases numbered 19, after V lost 2 bases and J lost 6 bases. The CDR3: CASSLLLTSTQLRRNEQFF. The CDR3 nucleotides are TGTGCCAGCAGTTTACTACTGACTAGCACCCAACTACGACGCAATGAGCAGTTCTTC.

V usage is TRBV7-9 and J usage is TRBJ2-5, with a possible D match to TRBD2 (6 bases). V shed 4 bases and J shed 4 bases, with 16 bases lying between them. Looked up from germline, CDR1 is SEHNR and CDR2 is FQNEAQ (reference sequence). The CDR3 has 15 residues. This CDR3 reads CASSYGSRGPETQYF. The CDR3 nucleotides read TGTGCCAGCAGCTACGGGAGTAGAGGTCCAGAGACCCAGTACTTC.

The V and J genes are TRBV28 and TRBJ1-2; 10 bases map to TRBD1. CDR1 is MDHEN and CDR2 is SYDVKM in the germline V gene. The trim removed 5 bases at V and 7 bases at J, leaving 22 bases unmatched. CDR3 size: 19 residues. CDR3 DNA: TGTGCCAGCAGTCCCAACCGACAGGGGGCGATAGGGTTTTTATTTGGCTACACCTTC. Translating it yields CASSPNRQGAIGFLFGYTF.

The chain combines TRBV4-1 with TRBJ1-6, with D possibly being TRBD1 (5 bases). V lost 1 base and J lost 0, with 10 bases in between. CDR3 length: 17 residues. Germline CDR1 MGHRA, CDR2 YSYEKL. CDR3 nucleotide sequence: TGCGCCAGCAGCCAAGTAGGCAGGGACTCCTATAATTCACCCCTCCACTTT. Its translation: CASSQVGRDSYNSPLHF.

The chain employs TRBV4-2 and TRBJ2-5, with 10 bases that match TRBD2. With V trimmed by 0 bases and J by 5 bases, 15 bases remained unmatched. The CDR3 is 19 residues long. Germline V gene data show CDR1 as LGHNA and CDR2 as YNFKEQ. The CDR3 DNA reads TGTGCCAGCAGCCAAGACATTTATCCATCGTCGACTAGCGGGGAGACCCAGTACTTC. It specifies CASSQDIYPSSTSGETQYF.

A few counts support this clone. The chain is built from TRBV18 and TRBJ2-3; 10 nucleotides agree with TRBD1. The CDR3 covers 16 residues. Per the germline V gene, CDR1 is KGHSH and CDR2 is LQKENI. J gave up 1 base and V 3 bases, and 4 bases lay outside the gene matches. The CDR3 nucleotides read TGTGCCAGCTCACCGACAGGGGGCTCTGGCACAGATACGCAGTATTTT. The encoded protein is CASSPTGGSGTDTQYF.

The rearrangement uses TRBV3-1 (or the pseudogene TRBV3-2) and TRBJ2-7, with D maybe TRBD1 (6 bases). Germline lookup yields CDR1 LGHDT and CDR2 YNNKEL (reference sequence). Trimming took off 3 bases at V and 2 bases at J, with 11 bases between the two ends. There are 14 residues in the CDR3. This chain's CDR3 is CASSQTGGAYEQYF. The DNA for the CDR3 is TGTGCCAGCAGCCAGACAGGAGGAGCCTACGAGCAGTACTTC.

Only a few counts were recorded for this clone. This sequence joins TRBV2 and TRBJ2-5; 7 positions agree with TRBD1. Germline V gives CDR1 SNHLY, CDR2 FYNNEI. V dropped 4 bases and J dropped 6; count of bases not matched to a gene: 2. This CDR3 is 12 amino acids long. CDR3 coding DNA: TGTGCCAGCAGTGTACAGGGGAAGACCCAGTACTTC. It is translated as CASSVQGKTQYF.

This CDR3 is CASSDETGGGNTIYF. CDR3 bases: TGTGCCAGCAGTGATGAAACAGGGGGGGGAAACACCATATATTTT. V and J are TRBV6-1 and TRBJ1-3; 8 nucleotides line up with TRBD1. The CDR3 contains 15 residues. Looked up from germline, CDR1 is MNHNS and CDR2 is SASEGT. V lost 3 bases, J lost 4 bases, and 5 bases stayed unmatched.

The gene calls are TRBV7-3 and TRBJ2-7; D is perhaps TRBD2 (6 bases). Trimming removed 2 bases from V and 6 bases from J, with 14 bases in between. The CDR3 totals 14 residues. Germline assignment: CDR1 SGHTA and CDR2 FQGTGA. Here the CDR3 DNA reads TGTGCCAGCAGCTTATCGGGAGCGGCCCCCGAGCAGTACTTC. It specifies CASSLSGAAPEQYF.

This clone was counted a few times. The chain uses TRBV5-1 and TRBJ1-1; D unclear. Between the trimmed V and J ends, which lost 4 bases and 5 bases, there was a span of 15 bases. Germline assignment: CDR1 SGHRS and CDR2 YFSETQ. The CDR3 loop spans 14 amino acids. CDR3: CASSGSGSGTEAFF. DNA of the CDR3: TGCGCCAGCAGCGGCAGCGGGAGCGGGACTGAAGCTTTCTTT.